These 23 T cell receptor beta chains were all obtained from the same sample, sequenced in a study of blood T cell repertoires in COVID-19. TCRdb keeps only in-frame clones here, not all; method: immunoSEQ multiplex PCR. The sample holds tens of thousands of clones, around 83% seen once. Source material: peripheral blood. The receptors derive from a middle-aged man with active COVID-19.

The V gene is TRBV3-1 (or the pseudogene TRBV3-2), the J gene TRBJ2-7; 11 bases align to TRBD2. CDR1 is LGHDT and CDR2 is YNNKEL in the germline V gene (reference sequence). The CDR3 runs to 14 residues. Losses at the gene ends were 4 bases for V and 5 bases for J; bases not matched to a gene: 4. In DNA form, the CDR3 reads TGTGCCAGCAGCCCTACTAGCGGGGGCGACGAGCAGTACTTC. It specifies CASSPTSGGDEQYF.

The rearrangement joins TRBV7-2 to TRBJ2-2; D perhaps matches TRBD2 (6 bases). Germline values: CDR1 SGHTA, CDR2 FQGNSA. CDR3 length: 15 amino acids. Trimming stripped 7 bases from V and 0 bases from J, with 12 bases between. For the CDR3, the DNA is TGTGCCAGCACGACAAGCGGGCCGAACACCGGGGAGCTGTTTTTT. Amino acid sequence: CASTTSGPNTGELFF.

V and J are TRBV3-1 (or the pseudogene TRBV3-2) and TRBJ2-3; D is perhaps TRBD2 (7 bases). This CDR3 has 20 amino acids. Germline loops: CDR1 LGHDT, CDR2 YNNKEL (reference sequence). V shed 4 bases and J shed 0 bases, with 26 bases lying between them. In DNA, the CDR3 is TGTGCCAGCAGCCCCCCATCCCTTGGCGGGGGCCCGCTTAGCACAGATACGCAGTATTTT. Protein product: CASSPPSLGGGPLSTDTQYF.

This clone was seen more than once but under ten times. J is TRBJ2-7 and V is TRBV27, with 14 positions matching TRBD2. Losses at the gene ends were 9 bases for V and 5 bases for J; bases not matched to a gene: 3. The CDR3 runs 13 residues. Germline V gene lookup returns CDR1 MNHEY and CDR2 SMNVEV (reference sequence). CDR3 loop: CASWTSGRNEQYF. The CDR3 bases are TGTGCCAGTTGGACTAGCGGGAGGAACGAGCAGTACTTC.

The chain couples TRBV5-1 to TRBJ2-3; TRBD2 might be the D (6 bases). The CDR3 has 14 amino acids. Germline CDR1 is SGHRS and CDR2 is YFSETQ. Trimming stripped 1 base from V and 5 bases from J, with 11 bases between. The CDR3 DNA reads TGCGCCAGCAGCTTGCTGCAGGGAGGAGATACGCAGTATTTT. The encoded protein is CASSLLQGGDTQYF.

This chain uses TRBV4-1 with TRBJ2-1; D gene uncertain. The CDR3 consists of 14 residues. The V gene's germline CDR1 is MGHRA and CDR2 YSYEKL. V lost 1 base and J 5 bases, leaving 9 bases between the germline ends. The DNA of the CDR3 is TGCGCCAGCAGCCAAGTTGGTCAGGACAATGAGCAGTTCTTC. It specifies CASSQVGQDNEQFF.

The table lists this clone with a few counts. The chain is built from TRBV19 and TRBJ2-2; 7 bases map to TRBD2. V gave up 3 bases and J gave up 6 bases; unmatched junction bases: 13. This CDR3 contains 17 residues. CDR1 and CDR2 from the germline V gene are LNHDA and SQIVND (reference sequence). CDR3: CASSIPAAGAWAGELFF. CDR3 DNA: TGTGCCAGTAGTATCCCAGCGGCGGGAGCATGGGCCGGGGAGCTGTTTTTT.

The chain joins TRBV19 to TRBJ2-3, with D perhaps matching TRBD2 (6 bases). The CDR3 contains 16 residues. V was pared by 5 bases and J by 1 base, with 16 bases between. CDR1 and CDR2 (germline): LNHDA, SQIVND (reference sequence). The CDR3 loop is CASSRMGGSGTDTQYF. CDR3 in DNA: TGTGCCAGTAGTCGCATGGGGGGAAGTGGCACAGATACGCAGTATTTT.

The rearrangement links TRBV9 to TRBJ2-7; TRBD2 aligns across 13 bases. The CDR3 runs to 17 residues. Losses at the gene ends were 0 bases for V and 1 base for J; bases not matched to a gene: 4. Germline-derived CDR1 and CDR2 are SGDLS and YYNGEE. The CDR3 coding sequence is TGTGCCAGCAGCGTAGGGACTAGCGGGAGATATTCCTACGAGCAGTACTTC. It encodes CASSVGTSGRYSYEQYF.

The rearrangement joins TRBV28 to TRBJ1-2, with a possible D match to TRBD1 (6 bases). The length of the CDR3 is 13 residues. Trimming removed 8 bases at V and 4 bases at J, with 14 bases between. Germline CDR1 reads MDHEN; CDR2 reads SYDVKM. The CDR3 coding sequence is TGTGCCAGCGGGGGCTTTTCCACCTATGGCTACACCTTC. Translating gives CASGGFSTYGYTF.

The gene calls are TRBV24-1 and TRBJ2-7; 7 bases are shared with TRBD1. CDR1 KGHDR and CDR2 SFDVKD come from the germline V gene. After removal of 8 bases from V and 0 bases from J, the junction contained 6 bases not matched to a gene. The CDR3 spans 14 residues. The CDR3 is CATNMTGCSYEQYF. The CDR3 DNA sequence: TGTGCCACCAATATGACAGGGTGCTCCTACGAGCAGTACTTC.

The rearrangement joins TRBV5-1 to TRBJ2-2, with 7 bases matching TRBD1. CDR1 and CDR2 (germline): SGHRS, YFSETQ. V lost 3 bases to trimming and J lost 0 bases; unmatched junction nucleotides: 2. The CDR3 spans 15 residues. DNA for the CDR3: TGCGCCAGCAGCTCAGGGGGTGCGAACACCGGGGAGCTGTTTTTT. It codes for CASSSGGANTGELFF.

The chain carries TRBV12-3 or TRBV12-4 and TRBJ1-2; tentatively, D is TRBD1 (6 bases). The CDR3 sequence is 13 residues long. V was shortened by 8 bases and J by 4 bases, with 14 bases between the two germline ends. Written as DNA, the CDR3 is TGTGCCAGCTGGGAGGGGGGCAGCTATGGCTACACCTTC. As protein: CASWEGGSYGYTF.

The CDR3 sequence is CASSPPGDYGYTF. In DNA, the CDR3 is TGTGCCAGCAGCCCCCCGGGGGACTATGGCTACACCTTC. V gene TRBV9 combines with J gene TRBJ1-2; possible D gene TRBD1, 5 bases. V was cut by 4 bases and J by 3 bases, with 10 bases left in between. Germline-derived CDR1 and CDR2 are SGDLS and YYNGEE. CDR3 size: 13 residues.

This rearrangement joins TRBV12-5 to TRBJ1-5; D perhaps matches TRBD1 (6 bases). Trimming left V 7 bases short and J 6 bases short, with 13 bases between. Germline V gene data show CDR1 as LGHNT and CDR2 as FRNRAP. This CDR3 region has 13 residues. CDR3 bases: TGTGCTAGTGTCGGGGGGGGGCCTCAGCCCCAGCATTTT. Translated, it gives CASVGGGPQPQHF. Full variable domain (rest looked up from reference TRBV12-5 and TRBJ1-5): DARVTQTPRHKVTEMGQEVTMRCQPILGHNTVFWYRQTMMQGLELLAYFRNRAPLDDSGMPKDRFSAEMPDATLATLKIQPSEPRDSAVYFCASVGGGPQPQHFGDGTRLSIL.

The V gene is TRBV27, the J gene TRBJ2-3; D is possibly TRBD1 (5 bases). Deletions cut 1 base from V and 2 bases from J, with 16 bases between. Per germline, CDR1 MNHEY and CDR2 SMNVEV (reference sequence). The CDR3 is 17 residues long. DNA for the CDR3: TGTGCCAGCAGTTTATGGGGCAGGAAAAGTCTCACAGATACGCAGTATTTT. Protein sequence: CASSLWGRKSLTDTQYF.

The rearrangement joins TRBV6-6 to TRBJ1-3; D possibly corresponds to TRBD1 (5 bases). The ends were cut back, 4 bases at V and 6 bases at J, with 16 bases in the middle. This CDR3 region has 15 residues. Germline values: CDR1 MNHNY, CDR2 SVGAGI (reference sequence). This chain's CDR3 is CASSFSQGMANTIYF. The CDR3 region has the DNA TGTGCCAGCAGTTTCTCGCAGGGCATGGCAAACACCATATATTTT.

The rearrangement links TRBV12-3 or TRBV12-4 to TRBJ1-2, with D tentatively TRBD1 (6 bases). The CDR3 loop spans 13 amino acids. Between the trimmed V and J ends, which lost 5 bases and 8 bases, there was a span of 15 bases. CDR3 DNA: TGTGCCAGCAGTCCGCAGGGGTCGACCGGCTACACCTTC. It yields the protein CASSPQGSTGYTF.

This clone appeared once. The chain employs TRBV7-9 and TRBJ2-5, with TRBD1 matching 7 bases. The CDR3 has 15 residues. The V gene's germline CDR1 is SEHNR and CDR2 FQNEAQ (reference sequence). After removal of 5 bases from V and 0 bases from J, the junction contained 6 bases not matched to a gene. DNA of the CDR3: TGTGCCAGCAGCCCGAGAGACAGGGACCAAGAGACCCAGTACTTC. This codes for CASSPRDRDQETQYF.

This chain's CDR3 is CASSQDGTGGSKTQYF. The CDR3 DNA is TGTGCCAGCAGCCAAGATGGCACGGGGGGCTCCAAGACCCAGTACTTC. V is TRBV4-2 and J is TRBJ2-5, with a weak D call TRBD2 (7 bases). Deletions cut 0 bases from V and 6 bases from J, with 17 bases between. Germline values: CDR1 LGHNA, CDR2 YNFKEQ. The CDR3 is 16 residues long.

The V gene is TRBV7-9, the J gene TRBJ2-7, with 10 nucleotides matching TRBD2. With V trimmed by 4 bases and J by 5 bases, 8 bases remained unmatched. The CDR3 has 15 amino acids. Germline V gene sequence: CDR1 SEHNR, CDR2 FQNEAQ (reference sequence). The CDR3 here is CASSSSGGSTHEQYF. The CDR3 DNA reads TGTGCCAGCAGCTCTAGCGGGGGTTCTACCCACGAGCAGTACTTC.

In DNA, the CDR3 is TGTGCCACCAGCACCCTGACAGGCACAGATACGCAGTATTTT. This translates into CATSTLTGTDTQYF. The rearrangement links TRBV15 to TRBJ2-3, with TRBD1 as a possible D gene (5 bases). Trimming removed 4 bases at V and 1 base at J, with 9 bases between. Germline V gives CDR1 LNHNV, CDR2 YYDKDF (reference sequence). The CDR3 is made up of 14 amino acids.

The rearrangement uses TRBV23-1 and TRBJ1-1, with D possibly being TRBD1 (6 bases). TRBV23-1 is treated as an ORF (open reading frame) with a function not yet certain. This CDR3 is built from 18 residues. The V and J ends lost 2 bases and 1 base respectively, with 20 bases between them. The CDR3 nucleotides read TGCGCCAGCAGTCAACGCGACAGGTCTGGAAGCCCGAACACTGAAGCTTTCTTT. Its protein is CASSQRDRSGSPNTEAFF.